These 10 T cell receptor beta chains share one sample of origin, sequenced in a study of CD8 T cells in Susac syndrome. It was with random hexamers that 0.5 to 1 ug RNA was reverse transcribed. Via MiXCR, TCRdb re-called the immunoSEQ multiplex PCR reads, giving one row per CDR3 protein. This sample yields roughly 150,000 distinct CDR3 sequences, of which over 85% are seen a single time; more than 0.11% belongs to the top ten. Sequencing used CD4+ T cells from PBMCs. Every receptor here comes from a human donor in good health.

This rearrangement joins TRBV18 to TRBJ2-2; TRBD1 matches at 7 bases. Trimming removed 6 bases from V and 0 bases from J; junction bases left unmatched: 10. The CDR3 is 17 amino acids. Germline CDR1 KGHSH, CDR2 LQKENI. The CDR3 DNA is TGTGCCAGCTCCCTTTCCCGACAGGGATCGAACACCGGGGAGCTGTTTTTT. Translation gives CASSLSRQGSNTGELFF.

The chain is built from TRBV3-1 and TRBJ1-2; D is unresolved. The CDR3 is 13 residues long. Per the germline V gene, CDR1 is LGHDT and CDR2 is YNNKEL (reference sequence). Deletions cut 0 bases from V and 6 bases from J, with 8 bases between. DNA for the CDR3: TGTGCCAGCAGCCAAGAGGGGTACGATGGCTACACCTTC. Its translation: CASSQEGYDGYTF.

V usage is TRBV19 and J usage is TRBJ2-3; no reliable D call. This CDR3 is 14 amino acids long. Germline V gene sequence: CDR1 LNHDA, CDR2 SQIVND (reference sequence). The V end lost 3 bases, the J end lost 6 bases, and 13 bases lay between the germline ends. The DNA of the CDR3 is TGTGCCAGTAGTATGGACCTGATGAGGGATACGCAGTATTTT. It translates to CASSMDLMRDTQYF.

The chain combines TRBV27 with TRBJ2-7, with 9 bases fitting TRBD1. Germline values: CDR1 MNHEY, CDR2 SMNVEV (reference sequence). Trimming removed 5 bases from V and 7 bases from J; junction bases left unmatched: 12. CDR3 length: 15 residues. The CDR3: CASSVTGQGPFEQYF. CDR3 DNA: TGTGCCAGCAGTGTAACGGGACAGGGCCCTTTTGAGCAGTACTTC.

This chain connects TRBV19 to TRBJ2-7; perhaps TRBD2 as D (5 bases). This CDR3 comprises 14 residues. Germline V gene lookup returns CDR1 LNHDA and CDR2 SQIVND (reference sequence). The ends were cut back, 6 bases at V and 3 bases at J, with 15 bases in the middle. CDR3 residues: CASSRGIVNYEQYF. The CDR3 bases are TGTGCCAGTAGCAGAGGGATAGTGAACTACGAGCAGTACTTC.

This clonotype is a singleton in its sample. In DNA form, the CDR3 reads TGTGCCAGCAGCTCCCCTCCGGGACAGGGTTTTACGGATGAGCAGTTCTTC. Translated, it gives CASSSPPGQGFTDEQFF. The J gene is TRBJ2-1, the V gene TRBV11-1; 9 positions match TRBD1. Germline CDR1 is SGHAT and CDR2 is FQDESV (reference sequence). The CDR3 loop spans 17 amino acids. V lost 4 bases to trimming and J lost 8 bases; unmatched junction nucleotides: 15.

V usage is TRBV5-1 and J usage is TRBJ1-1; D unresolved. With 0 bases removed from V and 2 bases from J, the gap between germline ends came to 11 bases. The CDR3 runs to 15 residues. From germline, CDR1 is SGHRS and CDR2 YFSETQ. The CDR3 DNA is TGCGCCAGCAGCTTGGGGCTTAACAGAAACACTGAAGCTTTCTTT. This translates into CASSLGLNRNTEAFF.

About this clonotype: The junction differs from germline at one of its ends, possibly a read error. The CDR3 DNA sequence: TGCAGCGTCGGACTTTTCTACTTC. Translated: CSVGLFYF. The J gene is TRBJ1-2, the V gene TRBV29-1; no firm D call. This CDR3 contains 8 residues. The germline gives CDR1 SQVTM, CDR2 ANQGSEA.

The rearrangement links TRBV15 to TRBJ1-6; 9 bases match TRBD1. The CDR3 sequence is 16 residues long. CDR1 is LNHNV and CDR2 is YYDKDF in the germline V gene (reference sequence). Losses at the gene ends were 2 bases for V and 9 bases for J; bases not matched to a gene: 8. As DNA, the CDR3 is TGTGCCACCAGCAGACAGGAGGACAGGGGAGGTTCACCCCTCCACTTT. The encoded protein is CATSRQEDRGGSPLHF.

This CDR3 reads CASRGLGVDTEAFF. The CDR3 DNA sequence: TGTGCCAGCAGAGGCCTGGGGGTGGACACTGAAGCTTTCTTT. The J gene is TRBJ1-1, the V gene TRBV12-3 or TRBV12-4, with D perhaps TRBD1 (5 bases). This CDR3 is 14 amino acids long. The V end was cut by 6 bases, the J end by 3 bases, with 14 bases between.